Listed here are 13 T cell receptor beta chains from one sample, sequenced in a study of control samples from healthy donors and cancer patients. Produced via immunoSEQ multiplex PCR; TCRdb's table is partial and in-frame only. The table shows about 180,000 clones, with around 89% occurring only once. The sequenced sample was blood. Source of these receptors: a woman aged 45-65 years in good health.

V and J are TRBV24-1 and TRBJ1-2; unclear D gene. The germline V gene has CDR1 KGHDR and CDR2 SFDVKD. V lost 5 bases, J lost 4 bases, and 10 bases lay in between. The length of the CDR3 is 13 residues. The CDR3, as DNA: TGTGCCACCAGTGTACCGGGGAGCTATGGCTACACCTTC. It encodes CATSVPGSYGYTF.

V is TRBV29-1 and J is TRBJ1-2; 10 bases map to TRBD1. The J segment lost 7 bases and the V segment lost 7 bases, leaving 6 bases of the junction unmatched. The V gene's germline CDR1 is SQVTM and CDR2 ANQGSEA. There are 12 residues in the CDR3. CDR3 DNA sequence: TGCAGCGACGGACAGGGGGGTAGTGGCTACACCTTC. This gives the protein CSDGQGGSGYTF.

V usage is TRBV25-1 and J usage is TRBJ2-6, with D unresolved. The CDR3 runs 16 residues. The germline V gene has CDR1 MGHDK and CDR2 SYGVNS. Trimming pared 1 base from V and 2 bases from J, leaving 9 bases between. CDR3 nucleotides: TGTGCCAGCAGTGAATCCGCGACACCTGGGGCCAACGTCCTGACTTTC. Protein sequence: CASSESATPGANVLTF. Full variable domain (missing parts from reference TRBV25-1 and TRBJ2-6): EADIYQTPRYLVIGTGKKITLECSQTMGHDKMYWYQQDPGMELHLIHYSYGVNSTEKGDLSSESTVSRIRTEHFPLTLESARPSHTSQYLCASSESATPGANVLTFGAGSRLTVL.

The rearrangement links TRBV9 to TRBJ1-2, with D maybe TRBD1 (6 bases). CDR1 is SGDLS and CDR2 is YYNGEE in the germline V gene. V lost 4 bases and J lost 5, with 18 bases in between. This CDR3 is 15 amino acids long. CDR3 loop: CASSPGGGTTYGYTF. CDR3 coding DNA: TGTGCCAGCAGCCCCGGAGGGGGGACGACGTATGGCTACACCTTC.

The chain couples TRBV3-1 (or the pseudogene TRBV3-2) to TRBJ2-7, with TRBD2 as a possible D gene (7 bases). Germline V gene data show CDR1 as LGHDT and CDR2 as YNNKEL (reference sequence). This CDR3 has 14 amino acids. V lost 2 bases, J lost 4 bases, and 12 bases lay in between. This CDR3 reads CASSQTGGPYEQYF. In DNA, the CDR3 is TGTGCCAGCAGCCAAACGGGGGGCCCTTACGAGCAGTACTTC.

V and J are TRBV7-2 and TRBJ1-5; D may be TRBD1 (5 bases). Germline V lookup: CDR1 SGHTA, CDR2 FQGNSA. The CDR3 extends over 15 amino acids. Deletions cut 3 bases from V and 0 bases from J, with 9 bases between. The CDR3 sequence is CASSFGHFSNQPQHF. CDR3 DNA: TGTGCCAGCAGCTTTGGACACTTTAGCAATCAGCCCCAGCATTTT.

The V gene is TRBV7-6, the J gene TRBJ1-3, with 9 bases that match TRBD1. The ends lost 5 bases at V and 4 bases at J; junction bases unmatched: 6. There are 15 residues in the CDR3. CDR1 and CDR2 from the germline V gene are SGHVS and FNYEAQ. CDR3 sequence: CASSERTGAGNTIYF. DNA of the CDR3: TGTGCCAGCAGCGAAAGGACAGGGGCCGGAAACACCATATATTTT.

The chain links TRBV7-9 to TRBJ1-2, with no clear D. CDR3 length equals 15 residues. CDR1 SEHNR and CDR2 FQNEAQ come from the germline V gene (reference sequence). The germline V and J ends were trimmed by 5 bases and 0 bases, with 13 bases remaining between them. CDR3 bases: TGTGCCAGCAGCCCTCGAAGGGAAGCTAACTATGGCTACACCTTC. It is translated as CASSPRREANYGYTF.

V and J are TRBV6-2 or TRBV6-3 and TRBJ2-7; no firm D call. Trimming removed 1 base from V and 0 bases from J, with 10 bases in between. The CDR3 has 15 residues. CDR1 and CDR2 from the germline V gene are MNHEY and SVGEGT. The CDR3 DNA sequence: TGTGCCAGCAGTTACTTGGCGGCTAGCTCCTACGAGCAGTACTTC. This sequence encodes CASSYLAASSYEQYF.

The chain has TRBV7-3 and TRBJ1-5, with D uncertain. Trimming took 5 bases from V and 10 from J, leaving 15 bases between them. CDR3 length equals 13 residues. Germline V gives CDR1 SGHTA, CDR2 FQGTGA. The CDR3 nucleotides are TGTGCCAGCAGCCCGGACCGCGAGACCCCCCAGCATTTT. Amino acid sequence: CASSPDRETPQHF.

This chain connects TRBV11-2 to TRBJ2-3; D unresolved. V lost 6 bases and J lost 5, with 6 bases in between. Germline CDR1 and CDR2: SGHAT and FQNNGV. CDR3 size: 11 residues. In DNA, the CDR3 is TGTGCCAGCAGAATGAGAGATACGCAGTATTTT. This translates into CASRMRDTQYF.

This CDR3 is CASSVYEDQPQHF. In DNA form, the CDR3 reads TGTGCCAGCAGCGTATACGAGGATCAGCCCCAGCATTTT. The rearrangement joins TRBV9 to TRBJ1-5, with unresolved D. The germline V and J ends were trimmed by 1 base and 5 bases, with 7 bases remaining between them. The CDR3 is 13 residues long. Germline loops: CDR1 SGDLS, CDR2 YYNGEE.

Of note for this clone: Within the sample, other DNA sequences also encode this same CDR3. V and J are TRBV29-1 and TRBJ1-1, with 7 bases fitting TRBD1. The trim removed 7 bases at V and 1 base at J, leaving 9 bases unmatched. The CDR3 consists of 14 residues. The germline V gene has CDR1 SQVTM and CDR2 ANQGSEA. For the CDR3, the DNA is TGCAGCGGAACAGGGGCTATACGGAACACTGAAGCTTTCTTT. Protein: CSGTGAIRNTEAFF.